This T cell receptor (beta chain) emerged from a study of blood T cell repertoires in COVID-19. Across the study: The cDNA or gDNA used as material had been derived from T cells, B-cell-depleted T cells, or PBMCs.

Original processing notes: Estimated nucleated cell counts came from reference gene primer amplification. Data came from immunoSEQ multiplex PCR; TCRdb stores just in-frame clones and leaves some out. The D gene and trimming were derived from the DNA, and the V and J assignments and clone size from that table. The table shows about 100,000 clones, with around 88% occurring only once. In germline, CDR1 is SGHNT, CDR2 YYREEE (reference sequence). Trimming removed 4 bases at V and 2 bases at J, with 9 bases between. The CDR3 runs 13 residues. This chain joins TRBV5-4 and TRBJ2-5, with D maybe TRBD1 (6 bases). The TCR comes from a human donor in a cohort sampled during active COVID-19. The sequencing input was peripheral blood. The CDR3, as DNA: TGTGCCAGCAGCGTTACAGGGCAAGAGACCCAGTACTTC. This codes for CASSVTGQETQYF.